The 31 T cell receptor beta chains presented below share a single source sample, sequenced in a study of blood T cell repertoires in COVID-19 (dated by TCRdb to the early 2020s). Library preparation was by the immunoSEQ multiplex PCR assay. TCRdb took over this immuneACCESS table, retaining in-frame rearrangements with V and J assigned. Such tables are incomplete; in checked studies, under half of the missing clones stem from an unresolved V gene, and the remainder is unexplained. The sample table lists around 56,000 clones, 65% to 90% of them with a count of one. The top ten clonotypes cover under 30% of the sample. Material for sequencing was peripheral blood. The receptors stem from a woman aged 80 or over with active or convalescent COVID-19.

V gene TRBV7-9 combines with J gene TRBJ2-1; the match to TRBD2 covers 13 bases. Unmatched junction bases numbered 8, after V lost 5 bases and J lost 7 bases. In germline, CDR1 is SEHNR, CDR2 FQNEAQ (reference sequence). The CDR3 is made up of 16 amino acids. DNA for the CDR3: TGTGCCAGCAGCGCCCAGGGACTAGCGGGGAGGAATGAGCAGTTCTTC. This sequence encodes CASSAQGLAGRNEQFF.

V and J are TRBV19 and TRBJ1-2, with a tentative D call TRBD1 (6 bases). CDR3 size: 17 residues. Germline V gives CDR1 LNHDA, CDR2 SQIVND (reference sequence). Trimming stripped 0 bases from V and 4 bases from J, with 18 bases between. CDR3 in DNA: TGTGCCAGTAGTATAGATTGGGGAGTGACAGGATCCTATGGCTACACCTTC. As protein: CASSIDWGVTGSYGYTF.

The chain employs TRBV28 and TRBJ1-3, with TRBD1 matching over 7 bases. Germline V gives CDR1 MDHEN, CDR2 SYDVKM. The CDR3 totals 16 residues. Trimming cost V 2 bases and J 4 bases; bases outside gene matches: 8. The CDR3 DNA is TGTGCCAGCAGTTTAAAGCCAGGGGGGTTAGGAAACACCATATATTTT. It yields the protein CASSLKPGGLGNTIYF.

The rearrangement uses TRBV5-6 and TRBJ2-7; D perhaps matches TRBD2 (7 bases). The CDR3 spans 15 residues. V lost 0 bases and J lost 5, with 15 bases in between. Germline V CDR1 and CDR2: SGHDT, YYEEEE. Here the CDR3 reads CASSLGIRGGDEQYF. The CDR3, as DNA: TGTGCCAGCAGCTTGGGGATTAGAGGGGGGGACGAGCAGTACTTC.

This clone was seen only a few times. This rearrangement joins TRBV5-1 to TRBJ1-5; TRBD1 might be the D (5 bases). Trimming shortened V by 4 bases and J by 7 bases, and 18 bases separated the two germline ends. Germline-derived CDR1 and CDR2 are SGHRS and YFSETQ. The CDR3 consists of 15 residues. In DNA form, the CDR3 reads TGCGCCAGCAGCCGCGACGGGGGGGTTCAACAGCCCCAGCATTTT. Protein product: CASSRDGGVQQPQHF.

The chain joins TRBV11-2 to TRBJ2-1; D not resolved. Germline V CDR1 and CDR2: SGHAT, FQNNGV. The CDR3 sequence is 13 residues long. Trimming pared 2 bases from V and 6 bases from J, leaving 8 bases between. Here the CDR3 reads CASSLYPGNEQFF. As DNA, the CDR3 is TGTGCCAGCAGCTTATACCCCGGCAATGAGCAGTTCTTC. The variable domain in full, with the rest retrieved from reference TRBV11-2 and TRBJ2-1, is EAGVAQSPRYKIIEKRQSVAFWCNPISGHATLYWYQQILGQGPKLLIQFQNNGVVDDSQLPKDRFSAERLKGVDSTLKIQPAKLEDSAVYLCASSLYPGNEQFFGPGTRLTVL.

The CDR3 loop is CASSPISGNTEAFF. CDR3 sequence (DNA): TGTGCCAGCAGCCCCATTAGTGGGAACACTGAAGCTTTCTTT. This chain uses TRBV3-1 (or the pseudogene TRBV3-2) with TRBJ1-1; no definite D call. The germline V gene encodes CDR1 LGHDT and CDR2 YNNKEL (reference sequence). V lost 4 bases to trimming and J lost 1 base, with 10 bases between them. There are 14 residues in the CDR3.

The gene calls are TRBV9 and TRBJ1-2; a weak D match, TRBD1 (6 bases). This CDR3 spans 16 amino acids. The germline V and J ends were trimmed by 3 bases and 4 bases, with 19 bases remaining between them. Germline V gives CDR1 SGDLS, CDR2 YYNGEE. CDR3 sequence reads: CASSGQTAGVGYGYTF. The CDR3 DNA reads TGTGCCAGCAGCGGACAAACAGCAGGGGTCGGCTATGGCTACACCTTC.

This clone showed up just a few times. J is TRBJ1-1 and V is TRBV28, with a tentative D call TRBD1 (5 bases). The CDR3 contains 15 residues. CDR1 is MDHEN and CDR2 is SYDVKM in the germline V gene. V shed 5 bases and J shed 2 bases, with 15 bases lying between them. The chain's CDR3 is CASSIWGQGNTEAFF. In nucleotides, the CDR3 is TGTGCCAGCAGTATTTGGGGCCAGGGAAACACTGAAGCTTTCTTT.

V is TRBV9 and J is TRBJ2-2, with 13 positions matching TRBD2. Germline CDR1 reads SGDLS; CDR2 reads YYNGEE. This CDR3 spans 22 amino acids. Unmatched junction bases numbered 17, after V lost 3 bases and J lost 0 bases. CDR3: CASSARSTSGGAIFANTGELFF. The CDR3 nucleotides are TGTGCCAGCAGCGCCCGATCAACTAGCGGGGGGGCGATTTTCGCGAACACCGGGGAGCTGTTTTTT.

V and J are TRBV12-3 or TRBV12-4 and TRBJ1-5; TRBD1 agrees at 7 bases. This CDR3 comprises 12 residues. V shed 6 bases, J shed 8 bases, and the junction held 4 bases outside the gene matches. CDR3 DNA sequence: TGTGCCAGCAGGGCAACAGGGGAGCCCCAGCATTTT. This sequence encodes CASRATGEPQHF.

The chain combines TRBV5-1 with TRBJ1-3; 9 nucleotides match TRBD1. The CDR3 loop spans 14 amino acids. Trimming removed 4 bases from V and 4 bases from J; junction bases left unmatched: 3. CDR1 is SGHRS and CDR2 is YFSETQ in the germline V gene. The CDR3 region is CASSRTGDGNTIYF. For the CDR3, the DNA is TGCGCCAGCAGCAGGACAGGGGACGGAAACACCATATATTTT.

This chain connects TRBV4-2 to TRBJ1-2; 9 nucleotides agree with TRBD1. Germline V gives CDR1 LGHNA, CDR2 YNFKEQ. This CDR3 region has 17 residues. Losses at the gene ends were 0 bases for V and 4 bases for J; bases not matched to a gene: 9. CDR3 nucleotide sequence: TGTGCCAGCAGCCAAGAACGGGGACAGGGACGATTCTATGGCTACACCTTC. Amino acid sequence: CASSQERGQGRFYGYTF.

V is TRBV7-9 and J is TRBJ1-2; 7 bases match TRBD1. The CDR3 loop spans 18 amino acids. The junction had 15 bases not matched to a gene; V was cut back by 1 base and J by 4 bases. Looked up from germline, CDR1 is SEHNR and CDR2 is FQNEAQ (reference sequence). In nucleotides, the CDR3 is TGTGCCAGCAGCTTAGTTTGGGACGTGTGGACAGGATCCTATGGCTACACCTTC. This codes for CASSLVWDVWTGSYGYTF.

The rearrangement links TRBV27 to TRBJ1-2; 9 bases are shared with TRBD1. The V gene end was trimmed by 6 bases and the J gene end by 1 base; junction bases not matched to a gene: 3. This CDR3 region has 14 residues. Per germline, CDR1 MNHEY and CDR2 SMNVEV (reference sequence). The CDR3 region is CASRRQGVNYGYTF. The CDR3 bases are TGTGCCAGCAGACGACAGGGGGTTAACTATGGCTACACCTTC.

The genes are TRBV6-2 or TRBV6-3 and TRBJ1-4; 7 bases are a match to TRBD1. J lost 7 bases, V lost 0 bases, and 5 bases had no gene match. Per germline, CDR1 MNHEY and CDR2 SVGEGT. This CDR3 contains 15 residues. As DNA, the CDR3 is TGTGCCAGCAGTTACTCGATAACAGGGGTTGAAAAACTGTTTTTT. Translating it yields CASSYSITGVEKLFF.

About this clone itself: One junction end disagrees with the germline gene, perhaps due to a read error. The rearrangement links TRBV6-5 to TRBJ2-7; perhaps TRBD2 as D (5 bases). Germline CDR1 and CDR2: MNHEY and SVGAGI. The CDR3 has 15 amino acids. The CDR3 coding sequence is TGTGCCAGCAGTTACTCGCCGGGGTCGGGGTACGGGCAGTACTTC. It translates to CASSYSPGSGYGQYF.

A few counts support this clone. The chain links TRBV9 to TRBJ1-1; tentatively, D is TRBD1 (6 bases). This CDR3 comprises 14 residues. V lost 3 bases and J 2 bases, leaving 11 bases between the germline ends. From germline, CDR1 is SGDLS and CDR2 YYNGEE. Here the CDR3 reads CASSAGQINTEAFF. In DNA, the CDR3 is TGTGCCAGCAGCGCCGGACAGATAAACACTGAAGCTTTCTTT.

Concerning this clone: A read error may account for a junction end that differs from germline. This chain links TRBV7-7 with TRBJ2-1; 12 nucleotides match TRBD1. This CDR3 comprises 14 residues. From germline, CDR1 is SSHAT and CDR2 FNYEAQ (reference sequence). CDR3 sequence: CASSPGTGGDEQFF. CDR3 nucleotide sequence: TGTGCTAGCAGCCCAGGGACAGGGGGCGATGAGCAGTTCTTC.

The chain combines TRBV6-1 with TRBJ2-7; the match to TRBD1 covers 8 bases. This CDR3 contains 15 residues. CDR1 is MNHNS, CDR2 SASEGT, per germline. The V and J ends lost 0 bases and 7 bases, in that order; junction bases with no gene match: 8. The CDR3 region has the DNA TGTGCCAGCAGTGAAGCCAGGACAGGGCCCGGAGAGCAGTACTTC. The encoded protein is CASSEARTGPGEQYF.

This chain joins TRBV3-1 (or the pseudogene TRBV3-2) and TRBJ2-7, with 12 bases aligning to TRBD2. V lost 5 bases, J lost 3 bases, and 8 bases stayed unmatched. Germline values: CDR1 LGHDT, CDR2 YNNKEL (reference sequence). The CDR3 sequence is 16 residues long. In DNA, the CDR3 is TGTGCCAGCAGCTATCTAGCGGGGGGGATAGGCTACGAGCAGTACTTC. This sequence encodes CASSYLAGGIGYEQYF.

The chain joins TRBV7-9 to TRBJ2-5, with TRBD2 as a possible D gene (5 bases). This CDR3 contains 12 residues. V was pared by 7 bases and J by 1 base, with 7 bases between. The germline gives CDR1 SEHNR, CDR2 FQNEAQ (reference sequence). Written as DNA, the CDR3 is TGTGCCAGCACCGGACTCCAAGAGACCCAGTACTTC. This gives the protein CASTGLQETQYF.

This CDR3 reads CASSLVSEETQYF. DNA for the CDR3: TGTGCCAGCAGCTTGGTGTCAGAAGAGACCCAGTACTTC. This chain links TRBV5-6 with TRBJ2-5, with unresolved D. Trimming stripped 0 bases from V and 3 bases from J, with 6 bases between. The length of the CDR3 is 13 residues. Germline V gene data show CDR1 as SGHDT and CDR2 as YYEEEE. Supplemented by reference TRBV5-6 and TRBJ2-5, the full variable domain reads DAGVTQSPTHLIKTRGQQVTLRCSPKSGHDTVSWYQQALGQGPQFIFQYYEEEERQRGNFPDRFSGHQFPNYSSELNVNALLLGDSALYLCASSLVSEETQYFGPGTRLLVL.

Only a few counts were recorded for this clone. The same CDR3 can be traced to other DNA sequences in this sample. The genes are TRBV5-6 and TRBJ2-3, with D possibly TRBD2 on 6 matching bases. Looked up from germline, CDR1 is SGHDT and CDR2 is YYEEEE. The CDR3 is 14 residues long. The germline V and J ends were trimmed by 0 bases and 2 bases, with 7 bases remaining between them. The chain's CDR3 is CASSLGRDTDTQYF. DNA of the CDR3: TGTGCCAGCAGCTTGGGGAGGGACACAGATACGCAGTATTTT.

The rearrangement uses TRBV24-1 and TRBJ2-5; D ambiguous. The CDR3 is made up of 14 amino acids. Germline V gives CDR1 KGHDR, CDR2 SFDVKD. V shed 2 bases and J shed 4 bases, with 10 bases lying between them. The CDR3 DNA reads TGTGCCACCAGTGATTCTACAGTCTTAGAGACCCAGTACTTC. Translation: CATSDSTVLETQYF.

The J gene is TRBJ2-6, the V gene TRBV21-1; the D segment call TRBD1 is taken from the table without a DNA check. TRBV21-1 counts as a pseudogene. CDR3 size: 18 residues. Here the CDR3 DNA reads TGTGCCAGCAGCAAAGGGGGACAGGCTAGCTCTGGGGCCAACGTCCTGACTTTC. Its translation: CASSKGGQASSGANVLTF.

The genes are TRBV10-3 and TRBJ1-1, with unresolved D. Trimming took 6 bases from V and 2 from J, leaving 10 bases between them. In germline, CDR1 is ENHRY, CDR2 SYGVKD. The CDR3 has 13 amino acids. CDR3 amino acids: CAISVTLNTEAFF. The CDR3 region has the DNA TGTGCCATCAGCGTGACATTAAACACTGAAGCTTTCTTT.

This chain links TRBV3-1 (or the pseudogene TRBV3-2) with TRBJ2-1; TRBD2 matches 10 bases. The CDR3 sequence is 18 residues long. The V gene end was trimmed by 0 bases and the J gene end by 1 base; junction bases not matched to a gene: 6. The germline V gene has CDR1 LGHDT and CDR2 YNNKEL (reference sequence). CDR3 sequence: CASSQDQRGGSSYNEQFF. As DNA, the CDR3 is TGTGCCAGCAGCCAAGATCAGCGGGGGGGTAGTTCCTACAATGAGCAGTTCTTC.

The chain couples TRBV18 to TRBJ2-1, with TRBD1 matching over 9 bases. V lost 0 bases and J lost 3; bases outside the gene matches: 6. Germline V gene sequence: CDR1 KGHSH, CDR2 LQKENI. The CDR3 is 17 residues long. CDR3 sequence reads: CASSPPVGQGIYNEQFF. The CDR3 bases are TGTGCCAGCTCACCACCGGTGGGACAGGGAATCTACAATGAGCAGTTCTTC.

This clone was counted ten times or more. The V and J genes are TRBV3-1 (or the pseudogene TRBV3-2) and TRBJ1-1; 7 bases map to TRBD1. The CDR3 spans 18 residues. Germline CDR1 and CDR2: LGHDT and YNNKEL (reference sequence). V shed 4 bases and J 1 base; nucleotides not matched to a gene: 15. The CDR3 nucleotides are TGTGCCAGCAGCCCTCTTTCTCCCCTCACAGGGGCGAACACTGAAGCTTTCTTT. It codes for CASSPLSPLTGANTEAFF.

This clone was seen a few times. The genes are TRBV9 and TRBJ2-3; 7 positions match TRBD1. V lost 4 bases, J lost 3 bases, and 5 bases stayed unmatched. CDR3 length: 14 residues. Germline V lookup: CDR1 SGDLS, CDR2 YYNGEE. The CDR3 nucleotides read TGTGCCAGCAGCCCGGGACAGAGAACAGATACGCAGTATTTT. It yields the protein CASSPGQRTDTQYF.